These 8 T cell receptor beta chains share one sample of origin, sequenced in a study of STAT5B mutations in CD4+ large granular lymphocyte leukemia. Measured with immunoSEQ multiplex PCR; TCRdb has only the in-frame clones, and not every one. The sample contains more than 20,000 clones, 70% of which appear only once. Sequenced sample: CD4+ T cells from blood buffy coats. Receptors were obtained from a human donor in good health.

This chain connects TRBV18 to TRBJ1-4, with D maybe TRBD1 (6 bases). Germline-derived CDR1 and CDR2 are KGHSH and LQKENI. V was trimmed by 4 bases and J by 6 bases, leaving 15 bases between them. The CDR3 is 15 amino acids. The CDR3 coding sequence is TGTGCCAGCTCACGATCAGACAACAGGGATGAAAAACTGTTTTTT. Its protein is CASSRSDNRDEKLFF. The full variable domain, completed using reference TRBV18 and TRBJ1-4, is NAGVMQNPRHLVRRRGQEARLRCSPMKGHSHVYWYRQLPEEGLKFMVYLQKENIIDESGMPKERFSAEFPKEGPSILRIQQVVRGDSAAYFCASSRSDNRDEKLFFGSGTQLSVL.

The chain carries TRBV5-4 and TRBJ2-7; maybe TRBD1 (6 bases). The germline V and J ends were trimmed by 2 bases and 7 bases, with 16 bases remaining between them. This CDR3 is 14 amino acids long. Germline CDR1 is SGHNT and CDR2 is YYREEE (reference sequence). CDR3 residues: CASSFQGMGTEQYF. CDR3 DNA sequence: TGTGCCAGCAGCTTTCAGGGTATGGGGACAGAGCAGTACTTC.

The rearrangement joins TRBV10-3 to TRBJ1-2; D remains unclear. The germline gives CDR1 ENHRY, CDR2 SYGVKD. The CDR3 runs to 13 residues. V dropped 7 bases and J dropped 8 bases, with 17 bases sitting between them. In DNA, the CDR3 is TGTGCCATCAATGGGGAATCGACCTTCGGCTACACCTTC. Encoded protein: CAINGESTFGYTF.

This clone came up once. The genes are TRBV9 and TRBJ2-1; D is ambiguous. Per the germline V gene, CDR1 is SGDLS and CDR2 is YYNGEE. The V gene lost 0 bases and the J gene lost 7 bases, with 11 bases spanning the gap. The CDR3 totals 14 residues. CDR3 DNA: TGTGCCAGCAGCGTAGGAAGTGGTACTAATGAGCAGTTCTTC. This sequence encodes CASSVGSGTNEQFF.

This chain connects TRBV6-5 to TRBJ2-2; 7 bases are a match to TRBD2. With 0 bases clipped from V and 3 bases from J, the junction kept 4 bases outside the gene matches. From germline, CDR1 is MNHEY and CDR2 SVGAGI. The CDR3 consists of 16 residues. Written as DNA, the CDR3 is TGTGCCAGCAGTTACTCGGGTAGCGGGTACACCGGGGAGCTGTTTTTT. It codes for CASSYSGSGYTGELFF.

The chain combines TRBV5-1 with TRBJ1-2; 9 bases are a match to TRBD1. V dropped 0 bases and J dropped 2; count of bases not matched to a gene: 2. Germline V gene lookup returns CDR1 SGHRS and CDR2 YFSETQ. The CDR3 loop spans 15 amino acids. Here the CDR3 DNA reads TGCGCCAGCAGCTTGGGGACAGGGGTGAACTATGGCTACACCTTC. It specifies CASSLGTGVNYGYTF.

The genes are TRBV19 and TRBJ2-1; D gene ambiguous. This CDR3 region has 12 residues. V lost 3 bases and J lost 5, with 5 bases in between. CDR1 is LNHDA and CDR2 is SQIVND in the germline V gene (reference sequence). CDR3 amino acids: CASSIKDNEQFF. As DNA, the CDR3 is TGTGCCAGTAGTATTAAGGACAATGAGCAGTTCTTC.

This clone was seen only a few times. V is TRBV19 and J is TRBJ1-1; D is uncertain. Germline V gives CDR1 LNHDA, CDR2 SQIVND (reference sequence). V was shortened by 3 bases and J by 4 bases, with 9 bases between the two germline ends. This CDR3 contains 13 residues. The CDR3 spells CASSIGGPTEAFF. The CDR3 bases are TGTGCCAGTAGTATTGGAGGTCCCACTGAAGCTTTCTTT.